This entry lists 31 T cell receptor beta chains sequenced from one sample in a study of radiation and T cells in renal cell carcinoma. Some clones are missing from TCRdb's copy, which holds only in-frame ones; the method was immunoSEQ multiplex PCR. Of 87,000 or so clones in the sample, 86% are singletons; the top ten hold approximately 8%. Time point given: baseline pretreatment blood. Described treatment: 15 Gy SBRT to primary tumor, nephrectomy 4 weeks later. Here the sequenced sample was blood, taken from a patient whose treatment included radiotherapy and nephrectomy. Receptor source: a man aged 50-59 years with renal cell carcinoma.

This clone appeared many times. This chain links TRBV6-6 with TRBJ2-7; 9 bases line up with TRBD1. From germline, CDR1 is MNHNY and CDR2 SVGAGI (reference sequence). CDR3 length: 13 amino acids. The V segment lost 5 bases and the J segment 5 bases; nucleotides outside the gene matches: 4. The CDR3 nucleotides are TGTGCCAGCAGTGGCACAGGGGGCCACGAGCAGTACTTC. Protein sequence: CASSGTGGHEQYF.

The DNA of the CDR3 is TGTGCCAGCAGTGGTCGACAGGGGAGCCCCACAGATACGCAGTATTTT. Protein: CASSGRQGSPTDTQYF. The V call is TRBV6-1, the J call TRBJ2-3; 8 bases match TRBD1. V lost 4 bases, J lost 2 bases, and 8 bases stayed unmatched. CDR3 length: 16 amino acids. Germline CDR1 is MNHNS and CDR2 is SASEGT.

CDR3 DNA: TGTGCCAGCTCACCGGGGGCCGTGAGCTCCTACGAGCAGTACTTC. This translates into CASSPGAVSSYEQYF. The rearrangement uses TRBV18 and TRBJ2-7; D possibly corresponds to TRBD1 (6 bases). Germline V CDR1 and CDR2: KGHSH, LQKENI. CDR3 size: 15 residues. V was pared by 3 bases and J by 0 bases, with 12 bases between.

This rearrangement joins TRBV19 to TRBJ1-5; no firm D call. The CDR3 spans 15 residues. Trimming removed 6 bases from V and 6 bases from J, with 18 bases in between. Germline CDR1 and CDR2: LNHDA and SQIVND (reference sequence). DNA of the CDR3: TGTGCCAGTAGGGTCCTCGGGAGGGAGGGTCAGCCCCAGCATTTT. This gives the protein CASRVLGREGQPQHF. The entire variable domain, with the rest obtained from reference TRBV19 and TRBJ1-5, is as follows: DGGITQSPKYLFRKEGQNVTLSCEQNLNHDAMYWYRQDPGQGLRLIYYSQIVNDFQKGDIAEGYSVSREKKESFPLTVTSAQKNPTAFYLCASRVLGREGQPQHFGDGTRLSIL.

The chain carries TRBV9 and TRBJ1-1; unclear D gene. The CDR3 consists of 14 residues. V was cut by 3 bases and J by 6 bases, with 15 bases left in between. In germline, CDR1 is SGDLS, CDR2 YYNGEE. The DNA for the CDR3 is TGTGCCAGCAGCGCGGCTGTTGCGGGAGCTGAAGCTTTCTTT. It yields the protein CASSAAVAGAEAFF.

The CDR3 loop reads CAISPSWTSGRGETQYF. As DNA, the CDR3 is TGTGCCATCAGTCCCTCCTGGACTAGCGGGAGGGGTGAGACCCAGTACTTC. The chain combines TRBV10-3 with TRBJ2-5; 15 bases are shared with TRBD2. This CDR3 spans 17 amino acids. The germline V gene encodes CDR1 ENHRY and CDR2 SYGVKD. J lost 5 bases, V lost 5 bases, and 9 bases had no gene match.

This sequence joins TRBV5-5 and TRBJ1-1, with TRBD1 matching 7 bases. Germline-derived CDR1 and CDR2 are SGHKS and YYEKEE (reference sequence). The length of the CDR3 is 14 residues. V shed 5 bases, J shed 2 bases, and the junction held 6 bases outside the gene matches. The chain's CDR3 is CASSSDRINTEAFF. The CDR3 nucleotides are TGTGCCAGCAGTTCGGACAGGATAAACACTGAAGCTTTCTTT. The full variable domain, with the rest looked up from reference TRBV5-5 and TRBJ1-1, is DAGVTQSPTHLIKTRGQQVTLRCSPISGHKSVSWYQQVLGQGPQFIFQYYEKEERGRGNFPDRFSARQFPNYSSELNVNALLLGDSALYLCASSSDRINTEAFFGQGTRLTVV.

V and J are TRBV7-2 and TRBJ2-1; the match to TRBD2 covers 8 bases. The germline V gene has CDR1 SGHTA and CDR2 FQGNSA. CDR3 length: 18 residues. The V segment lost 1 base and the J segment 2 bases; nucleotides outside the gene matches: 10. The CDR3 sequence: CASSLVSTSVPPYNEQFF. The CDR3 region has the DNA TGTGCCAGCAGCTTAGTTTCGACTAGCGTACCTCCCTACAATGAGCAGTTCTTC.

V gene TRBV2 combines with J gene TRBJ2-2; TRBD2 is a possible D gene (6 bases). The V end lost 4 bases, the J end lost 0 bases, and 6 bases lay between the germline ends. This CDR3 has 14 residues. CDR1 and CDR2 from the germline V gene are SNHLY and FYNNEI. CDR3 in DNA: TGTGCCAGCAGTGGCGGGACGAACACCGGGGAGCTGTTTTTT. Amino acid sequence: CASSGGTNTGELFF. Using reference TRBV2 and TRBJ2-2 for the parts outside the CDR3, the full variable domain is EPEVTQTPSHQVTQMGQEVILRCVPISNHLYFYWYRQILGQKVEFLVSFYNNEISEKSEIFDDQFSVERPDGSNFTLKIRSTKLEDSAMYFCASSGGTNTGELFFGEGSRLTVL.

This chain uses TRBV27 with TRBJ2-5; possible D gene TRBD2, 5 bases. Germline CDR1 reads MNHEY; CDR2 reads SMNVEV (reference sequence). The CDR3 spans 13 residues. V dropped 5 bases and J dropped 1 base, with 8 bases sitting between them. CDR3 in amino acids: CASSQRLQETQYF. DNA of the CDR3: TGTGCCAGCAGTCAGCGGCTCCAAGAGACCCAGTACTTC.

CDR3 loop: CASSSPPGQGNHEQYF. For the CDR3, the DNA is TGTGCCAGCAGTTCCCCCCCGGGACAGGGGAACCACGAGCAGTACTTC. The genes are TRBV28 and TRBJ2-7; 10 bases match TRBD1. This CDR3 region has 16 residues. Trimming took 4 bases from V and 5 from J; bases not matched to a gene: 11. CDR1 MDHEN and CDR2 SYDVKM come from the germline V gene.

This chain connects TRBV4-2 to TRBJ2-4; the match to TRBD2 covers 12 bases. Trimming took 2 bases from V and 0 from J; bases not matched to a gene: 8. Germline V lookup: CDR1 LGHNA, CDR2 YNFKEQ. CDR3 size: 19 residues. The CDR3: CASSQMTSGGTLAKNIQYF. CDR3 DNA sequence: TGTGCCAGCAGCCAAATGACTAGCGGGGGAACCCTAGCCAAAAACATTCAGTACTTC.

CDR3: CASSPTGNEQFF. The CDR3 DNA is TGTGCCAGCAGCCCGACGGGCAATGAGCAGTTCTTC. The rearrangement uses TRBV7-3 and TRBJ2-1; D gene uncertain. Trimming stripped 5 bases from V and 6 bases from J, with 8 bases between. Germline V gene lookup returns CDR1 SGHTA and CDR2 FQGTGA. This CDR3 comprises 12 residues. Drawing the rest from reference TRBV7-3 and TRBJ2-1, the complete variable domain is GAGVSQTPSNKVTEKGKYVELRCDPISGHTALYWYRQSLGQGPEFLIYFQGTGAADDSGLPNDRFFAVRPEGSVSTLKIQRTERGDSAVYLCASSPTGNEQFFGPGTRLTVL.

This clone has just one count. The CDR3 sequence is CAWSWVLNTEAFF. The CDR3 coding sequence is TGTGCCTGGAGCTGGGTCTTGAACACTGAAGCTTTCTTT. The rearrangement uses TRBV30 and TRBJ1-1; D gene uncertain. V lost 3 bases to trimming and J lost 0 bases, with 8 bases between them. Germline values: CDR1 GTSNPN, CDR2 SVGIG (reference sequence). The CDR3 has 13 residues.

The genes are TRBV18 and TRBJ1-4; 7 bases are shared with TRBD1. CDR3 length: 15 amino acids. The germline V gene encodes CDR1 KGHSH and CDR2 LQKENI. V lost 5 bases and J lost 3; bases outside the gene matches: 6. CDR3 nucleotide sequence: TGTGCCAGCTCAATTCTTCAGGGGGCTAATGAAAAACTGTTTTTT. Encoded protein: CASSILQGANEKLFF.

The rearrangement uses TRBV6-1 and TRBJ1-4; tentative D call: TRBD1 (5 bases). V shed 1 base and J shed 6 bases, with 18 bases lying between them. This CDR3 contains 17 residues. Germline V gene lookup returns CDR1 MNHNS and CDR2 SASEGT. The CDR3 loop reads CASSEGLLAGVYEKLFF. The CDR3 nucleotides are TGTGCCAGCAGTGAAGGGTTGCTGGCGGGGGTATATGAAAAACTGTTTTTT.

The rearrangement joins TRBV28 to TRBJ1-1; 10 nucleotides agree with TRBD1. From germline, CDR1 is MDHEN and CDR2 SYDVKM. The V segment lost 8 bases and the J segment 4 bases; nucleotides outside the gene matches: 4. The length of the CDR3 is 13 residues. The chain's CDR3 is CASYRDRGTEAFF. The CDR3 coding sequence is TGTGCCAGCTACCGGGACAGGGGCACTGAAGCTTTCTTT.

This clone was detected only once. The chain recombines TRBV6-1 with TRBJ2-7; possibly TRBD2 for D (6 bases). CDR1 is MNHNS, CDR2 SASEGT, per germline. The ends were cut back, 6 bases at V and 7 bases at J, with 16 bases in the middle. The CDR3 is 13 residues long. The CDR3 spells CASSRDSRGEQYF. The CDR3 DNA reads as TGTGCCAGCAGCAGGGACTCCCGAGGTGAGCAGTACTTC.

The V gene is TRBV25-1, the J gene TRBJ2-7; D may correspond to TRBD1 or TRBD2 (5 bases each). This CDR3 spans 16 amino acids. Trimming pared 3 bases from V and 3 bases from J, leaving 18 bases between. Germline CDR1 MGHDK, CDR2 SYGVNS. In DNA, the CDR3 is TGTGCCAGCAGTGATTCCAGGGAGAAGGGAGTCTACGAGCAGTACTTC. This translates into CASSDSREKGVYEQYF.

The rearrangement joins TRBV5-1 to TRBJ2-1, with D possibly TRBD1 on 6 matching bases. CDR1 is SGHRS and CDR2 is YFSETQ in the germline V gene. The CDR3 spans 14 residues. Trimming removed 5 bases at V and 4 bases at J, with 13 bases between. CDR3 nucleotides: TGCGCCAGCAGTACCGCACAGGGTTACAATGAGCAGTTCTTC. Translating it yields CASSTAQGYNEQFF.

The V gene is TRBV14, the J gene TRBJ1-1; the match to TRBD1 covers 12 bases. This CDR3 is 17 amino acids long. With 4 bases clipped from V and 5 bases from J, the junction kept 11 bases outside the gene matches. The germline CDR1 and CDR2 sequences are SGHDN and FVKESK. The CDR3 sequence is CASSRPGQGAPRTEAFF. In nucleotides, the CDR3 is TGTGCCAGCAGCCGACCGGGACAGGGGGCGCCCCGGACTGAAGCTTTCTTT.

Remarks on this clone: Germline and junction disagree at one end, which may indicate a read error. The V and J genes are TRBV19 and TRBJ2-3; D may be TRBD2 (6 bases). Per germline, CDR1 LNHDA and CDR2 SQIVND (reference sequence). CDR3 length: 14 residues. The CDR3 region is CATSLGLSTDTQYF. CDR3 in DNA: TGTGCCACTAGTTTGGGACTGAGCACAGATACGCAGTATTTT.

The J gene is TRBJ2-7, the V gene TRBV29-1, with TRBD1 as a possible D gene (6 bases). CDR3 size: 14 residues. V was pared by 3 bases and J by 5 bases, with 17 bases between. CDR1 is SQVTM, CDR2 ANQGSEA, per germline. The CDR3 region has the DNA TGCAGCGTTGACGGGCGGCAGGGGCTGGACGAGCAGTACTTC. Residues: CSVDGRQGLDEQYF.

The rearrangement links TRBV28 to TRBJ2-7; TRBD2 agrees at 12 bases. With V trimmed by 5 bases and J by 4 bases, 6 bases remained unmatched. The CDR3 totals 15 residues. Germline assignment: CDR1 MDHEN and CDR2 SYDVKM. The CDR3 DNA follows: TGTGCCAGCAGTGACTCGCTAGCGGGAGGGTACGAGCAGTACTTC. The encoded protein is CASSDSLAGGYEQYF.

This chain connects TRBV30 to TRBJ1-4; D is possibly TRBD1 (5 bases). The germline CDR1 and CDR2 sequences are GTSNPN and SVGIG (reference sequence). The V end lost 2 bases, the J end lost 7 bases, and 17 bases lay between the germline ends. The CDR3 runs 15 residues. CDR3 sequence: CAWSRFLLGGEKLFF. CDR3 nucleotides: TGTGCCTGGAGTCGCTTCCTCCTTGGGGGTGAAAAACTGTTTTTT.

The chain combines TRBV6-5 with TRBJ1-2; D is uncertain. Trimming cost V 4 bases and J 8 bases, with 8 bases left between them. CDR1 MNHEY and CDR2 SVGAGI come from the germline V gene. There are 11 residues in the CDR3. Here the CDR3 DNA reads TGTGCCAGCAGTTCCCTGGGGGGCTACACCTTC. Its translation: CASSSLGGYTF.

The rearrangement links TRBV7-6 to TRBJ1-3, with 10 bases identical to TRBD1. The CDR3 extends over 14 amino acids. J gave up 5 bases and V 6 bases, and 4 bases lay outside the gene matches. The V gene's germline CDR1 is SGHVS and CDR2 FNYEAQ. The CDR3 DNA reads TGTGCCAGCAGACGGACAGGGGGTAGAAACACCATATATTTT. Its protein is CASRRTGGRNTIYF.

This chain joins TRBV7-9 and TRBJ1-1, with TRBD1 as a possible D gene (6 bases). The CDR3 runs to 15 residues. Germline V lookup: CDR1 SEHNR, CDR2 FQNEAQ (reference sequence). Trimming stripped 1 base from V and 9 bases from J, with 18 bases between. CDR3 DNA sequence: TGTGCCAGCAGCTTAGGAGTCTTCGGGGGGCGGCAAGCTTTCTTT. Translated: CASSLGVFGGRQAFF.

V usage is TRBV5-4 and J usage is TRBJ2-3, with D uncertain. Looked up from germline, CDR1 is SGHNT and CDR2 is YYREEE (reference sequence). This CDR3 comprises 14 residues. The V gene lost 2 bases and the J gene lost 2 bases, with 9 bases spanning the gap. CDR3 loop: CASSLAATTDTQYF. Written as DNA, the CDR3 is TGTGCCAGCAGCTTAGCTGCCACCACAGATACGCAGTATTTT.

This sequence joins TRBV19 and TRBJ2-3; D tentatively reads TRBD1 or TRBD2 (5 bases each). Trimming stripped 6 bases from V and 0 bases from J, with 7 bases between. Germline CDR1 reads LNHDA; CDR2 reads SQIVND (reference sequence). The CDR3 totals 13 residues. CDR3 sequence (DNA): TGTGCCAGTAGCTGGGACAGCACAGATACGCAGTATTTT. This gives the protein CASSWDSTDTQYF.

For the CDR3, the DNA is TGTGCCAGCATTGGCGGGGGATCGAACACCGGGGAGCTGTTTTTT. Protein product: CASIGGGSNTGELFF. The chain combines TRBV6-1 with TRBJ2-2; 7 nucleotides line up with TRBD2. CDR3 length equals 15 residues. The germline gives CDR1 MNHNS, CDR2 SASEGT. V was pared by 7 bases and J by 0 bases, with 5 bases of the junction left unmatched.